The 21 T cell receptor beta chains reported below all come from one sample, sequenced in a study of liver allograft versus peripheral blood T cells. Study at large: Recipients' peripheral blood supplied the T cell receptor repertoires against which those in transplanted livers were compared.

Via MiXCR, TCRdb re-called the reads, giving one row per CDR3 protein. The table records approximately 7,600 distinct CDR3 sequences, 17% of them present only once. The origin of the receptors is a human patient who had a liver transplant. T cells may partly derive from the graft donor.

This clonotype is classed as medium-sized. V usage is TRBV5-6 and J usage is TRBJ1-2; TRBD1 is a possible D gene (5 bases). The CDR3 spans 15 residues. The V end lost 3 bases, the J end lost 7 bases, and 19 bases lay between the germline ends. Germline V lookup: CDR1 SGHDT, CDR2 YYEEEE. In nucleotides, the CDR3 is TGTGCCAGCAGCTGGGGGGGTCTATTCGGACGTGGCTACACCTTC. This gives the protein CASSWGGLFGRGYTF.

CDR3 sequence reads: CSVEVRQGAGYTF. CDR3 nucleotide sequence: TGCAGCGTTGAAGTACGGCAGGGTGCTGGCTACACCTTC. The chain carries TRBV29-1 and TRBJ1-2; D possibly corresponds to TRBD1 (5 bases). V was cut by 1 base and J by 7 bases, with 13 bases left in between. Per germline, CDR1 SQVTM and CDR2 ANQGSEA. The CDR3 extends over 13 amino acids.

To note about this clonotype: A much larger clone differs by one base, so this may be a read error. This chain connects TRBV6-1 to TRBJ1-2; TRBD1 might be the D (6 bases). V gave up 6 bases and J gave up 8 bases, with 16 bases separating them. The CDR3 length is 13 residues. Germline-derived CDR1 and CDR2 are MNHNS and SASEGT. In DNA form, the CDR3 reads TGTGCCAGCAGGCGCACAGGGTCTGGAGGCTACACCTTC. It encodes CASRRTGSGGYTF.

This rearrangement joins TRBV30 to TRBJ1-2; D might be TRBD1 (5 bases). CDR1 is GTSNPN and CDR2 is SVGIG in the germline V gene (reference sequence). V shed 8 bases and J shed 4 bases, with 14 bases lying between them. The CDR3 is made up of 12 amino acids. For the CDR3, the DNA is TGTGCCGGGGGACGGCTCTTCTATGGCTACACCTTC. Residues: CAGGRLFYGYTF.

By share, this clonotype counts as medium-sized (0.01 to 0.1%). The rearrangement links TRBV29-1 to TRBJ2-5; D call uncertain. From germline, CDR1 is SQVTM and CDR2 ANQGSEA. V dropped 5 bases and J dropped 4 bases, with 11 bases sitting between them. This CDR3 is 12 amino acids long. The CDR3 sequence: CSVREGLETQYF. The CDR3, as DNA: TGCAGCGTTAGGGAAGGGCTAGAGACCCAGTACTTC.

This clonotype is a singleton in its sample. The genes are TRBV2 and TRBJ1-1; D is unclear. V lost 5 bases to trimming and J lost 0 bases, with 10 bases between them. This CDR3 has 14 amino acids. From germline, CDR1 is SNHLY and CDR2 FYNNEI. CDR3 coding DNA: TGTGCCAGCAGTCGGGAGAGGTTGAACACTGAAGCTTTCTTT. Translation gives CASSRERLNTEAFF.

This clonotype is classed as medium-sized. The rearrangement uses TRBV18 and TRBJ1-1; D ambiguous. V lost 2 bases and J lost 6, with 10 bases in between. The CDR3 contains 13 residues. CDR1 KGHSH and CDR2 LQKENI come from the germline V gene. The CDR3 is CASSPFRDAEAFF. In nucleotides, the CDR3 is TGTGCCAGCTCACCATTTAGGGATGCTGAAGCTTTCTTT.

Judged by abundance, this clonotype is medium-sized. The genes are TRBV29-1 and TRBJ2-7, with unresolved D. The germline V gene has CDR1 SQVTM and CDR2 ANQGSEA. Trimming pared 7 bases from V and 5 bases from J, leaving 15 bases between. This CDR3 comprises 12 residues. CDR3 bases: TGCAGCGGGAAGGGTGCTGGGAACGAGCAGTACTTC. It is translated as CSGKGAGNEQYF.

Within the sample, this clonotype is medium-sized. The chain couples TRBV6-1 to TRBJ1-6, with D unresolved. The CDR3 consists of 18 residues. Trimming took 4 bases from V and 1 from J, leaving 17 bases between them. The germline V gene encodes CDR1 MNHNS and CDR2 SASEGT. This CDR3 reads CASSASSGLWSYNSPLHF. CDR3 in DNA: TGTGCCAGCAGTGCTTCGTCTGGGCTCTGGTCCTATAATTCACCCCTCCACTTT.

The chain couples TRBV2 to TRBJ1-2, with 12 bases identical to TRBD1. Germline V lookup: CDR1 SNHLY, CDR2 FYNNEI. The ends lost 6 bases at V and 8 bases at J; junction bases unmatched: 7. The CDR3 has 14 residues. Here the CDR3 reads CASRGTGGWGGYTF. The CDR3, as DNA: TGTGCCAGCAGAGGGACAGGGGGCTGGGGAGGCTACACCTTC.

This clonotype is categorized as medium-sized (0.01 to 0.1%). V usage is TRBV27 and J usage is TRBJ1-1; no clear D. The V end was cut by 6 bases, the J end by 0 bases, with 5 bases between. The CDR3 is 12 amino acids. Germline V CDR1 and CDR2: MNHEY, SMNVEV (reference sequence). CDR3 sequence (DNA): TGTGCCAGCAGGAAGCTGAACACTGAAGCTTTCTTT. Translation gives CASRKLNTEAFF.

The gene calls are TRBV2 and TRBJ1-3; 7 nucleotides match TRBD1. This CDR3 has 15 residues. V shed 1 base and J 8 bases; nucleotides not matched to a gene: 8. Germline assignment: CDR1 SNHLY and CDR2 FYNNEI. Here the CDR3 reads CASSEGPRQGHTIYF. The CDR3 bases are TGTGCCAGCAGTGAAGGCCCAAGACAGGGACACACCATATATTTT.

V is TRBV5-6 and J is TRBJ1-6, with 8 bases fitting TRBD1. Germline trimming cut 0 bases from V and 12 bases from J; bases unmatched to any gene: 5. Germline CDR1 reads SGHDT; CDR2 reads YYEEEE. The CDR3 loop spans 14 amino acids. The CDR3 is CASSLGQGAGPLHF. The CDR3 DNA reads TGTGCCAGCAGCTTGGGGCAGGGGGCGGGACCCCTCCACTTT.

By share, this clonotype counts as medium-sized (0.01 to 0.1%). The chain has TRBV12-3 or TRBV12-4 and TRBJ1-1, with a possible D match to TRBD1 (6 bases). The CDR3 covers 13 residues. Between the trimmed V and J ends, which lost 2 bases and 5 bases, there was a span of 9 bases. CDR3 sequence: CASSLSQGTEAFF. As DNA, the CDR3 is TGTGCCAGCAGTTTATCTCAGGGGACTGAAGCTTTCTTT.

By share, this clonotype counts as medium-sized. The CDR3 loop is CASSTGFSGNTIYF. The CDR3, as DNA: TGTGCCAGCAGTACAGGGTTCTCTGGAAACACCATATATTTT. The V gene is TRBV6-6, the J gene TRBJ1-3; weak D call: TRBD1 (6 bases). The CDR3 consists of 14 residues. The V gene's germline CDR1 is MNHNY and CDR2 SVGAGI (reference sequence). Trimming left V 5 bases short and J 0 bases short, with 8 bases between.

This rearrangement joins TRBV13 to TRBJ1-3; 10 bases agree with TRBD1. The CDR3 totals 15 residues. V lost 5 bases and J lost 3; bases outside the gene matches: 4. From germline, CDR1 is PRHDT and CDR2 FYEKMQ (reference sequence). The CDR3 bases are TGTGCCAGCAGCGCCAGGACAGGGGGTGGAAACACCATATATTTT. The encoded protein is CASSARTGGGNTIYF.

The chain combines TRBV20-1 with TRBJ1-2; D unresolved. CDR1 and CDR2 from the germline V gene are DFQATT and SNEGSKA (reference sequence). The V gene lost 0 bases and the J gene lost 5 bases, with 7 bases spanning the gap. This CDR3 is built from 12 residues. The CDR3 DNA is TGCAGTGCTAGAGAACCCTTATATGGCTACACCTTC. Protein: CSAREPLYGYTF.

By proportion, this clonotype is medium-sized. This chain's CDR3 is CASSEGQGVQPQHF. CDR3 in DNA: TGTGCCAGCTCAGAAGGACAGGGGGTTCAGCCCCAGCATTTT. The V gene is TRBV18, the J gene TRBJ1-5; 10 bases match TRBD1. This CDR3 spans 14 amino acids. The V and J ends lost 5 bases and 6 bases, in that order; junction bases with no gene match: 4. Germline CDR1 reads KGHSH; CDR2 reads LQKENI.

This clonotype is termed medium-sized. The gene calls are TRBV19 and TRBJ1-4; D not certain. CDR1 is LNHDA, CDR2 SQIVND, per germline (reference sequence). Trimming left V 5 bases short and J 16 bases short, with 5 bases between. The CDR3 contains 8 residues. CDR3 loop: CASSGWFF. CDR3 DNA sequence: TGTGCCAGTAGTGGGTGGTTTTTT. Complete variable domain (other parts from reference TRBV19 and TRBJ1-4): DGGITQSPKYLFRKEGQNVTLSCEQNLNHDAMYWYRQDPGQGLRLIYYSQIVNDFQKGDIAEGYSVSREKKESFPLTVTSAQKNPTAFYLCASSGWFFGSGTQLSVL.

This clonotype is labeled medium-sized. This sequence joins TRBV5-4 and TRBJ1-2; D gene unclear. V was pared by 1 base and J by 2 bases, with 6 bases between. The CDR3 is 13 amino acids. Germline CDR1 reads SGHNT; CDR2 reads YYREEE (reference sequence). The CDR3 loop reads CASSLMLNYGYTF. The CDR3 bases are TGTGCCAGCAGCTTGATGTTGAACTATGGCTACACCTTC.

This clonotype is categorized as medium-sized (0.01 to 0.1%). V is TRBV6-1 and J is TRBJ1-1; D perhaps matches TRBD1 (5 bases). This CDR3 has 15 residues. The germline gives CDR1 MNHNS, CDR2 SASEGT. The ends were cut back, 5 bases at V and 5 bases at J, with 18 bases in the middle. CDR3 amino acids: CASSYGRGQGTEAFF. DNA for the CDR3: TGTGCCAGCAGTTACGGTCGGGGCCAGGGAACTGAAGCTTTCTTT.